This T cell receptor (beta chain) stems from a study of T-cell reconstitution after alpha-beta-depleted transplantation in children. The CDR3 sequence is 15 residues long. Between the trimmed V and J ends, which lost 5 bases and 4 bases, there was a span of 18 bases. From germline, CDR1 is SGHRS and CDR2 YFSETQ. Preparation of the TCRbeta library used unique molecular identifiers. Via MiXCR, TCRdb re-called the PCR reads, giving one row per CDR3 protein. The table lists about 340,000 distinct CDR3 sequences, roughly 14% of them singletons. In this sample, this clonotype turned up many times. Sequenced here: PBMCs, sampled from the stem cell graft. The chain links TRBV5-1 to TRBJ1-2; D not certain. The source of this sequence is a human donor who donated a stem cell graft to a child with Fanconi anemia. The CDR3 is CASRAQTGRSYGYTF. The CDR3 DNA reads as TGCGCCAGCAGGGCACAGACGGGCCGATCCTATGGCTACACCTTC.